Below, 24 T cell receptor beta chains from the same sample are listed, as sequenced in a study of T-cell reconstitution after alpha-beta-depleted transplantation in children (dated by TCRdb to between 2015 and 2016). Libraries were built with PCR. For sequencing, an Illumina HiSeq 2500 was employed. Molecular barcoding was employed in the preparation of TCR libraries, with unique molecular identifiers being used to normalize TCRbeta repertoire quantification. Starting from the raw public reads, TCRdb applied fastp trimming at Q25, assembled clones with MiXCR and retained in-frame beta chains. Every distinct CDR3 protein forms one entry, paired with its most common genes and DNA. Present in this sample are about 190,000 distinct CDR3 sequences, roughly 6.8% of which were seen just once. Around 3.1% of the sample is held by the ten biggest clonotypes. The sample was PBMCs from the stem cell graft donor, taken from the stem cell graft. These receptors came from a human donor who donated a stem cell graft to a child with Wiskott-Aldrich syndrome.

This clonotype was seen many times. The rearrangement joins TRBV12-3 or TRBV12-4 to TRBJ1-5, with 9 nucleotides matching TRBD1. This CDR3 region has 15 residues. Losses at the gene ends were 4 bases for V and 6 bases for J; bases not matched to a gene: 7. As DNA, the CDR3 is TGTGCCAGCAGTTCAAGGACAGGGGACTCTCAGCCCCAGCATTTT. Its protein is CASSSRTGDSQPQHF.

The sample holds a few counts of this clonotype. The genes are TRBV11-2 and TRBJ1-2; D is undetermined. The CDR3 runs to 13 residues. V was pared by 1 base and J by 6 bases, with 9 bases between. Germline CDR1 and CDR2: SGHAT and FQNNGV. As DNA, the CDR3 is TGTGCCAGCAGCTTAGGGACGGTCCATGGCTACACCTTC. It is translated as CASSLGTVHGYTF.

This clonotype was detected many times. The chain links TRBV9 to TRBJ2-7; D unclear. CDR3 length: 15 amino acids. Germline assignment: CDR1 SGDLS and CDR2 YYNGEE. The V end lost 0 bases, the J end lost 2 bases, and 12 bases lay between the germline ends. The CDR3 sequence: CASSVEIGQTYEQYF. The CDR3 DNA sequence: TGTGCCAGCAGCGTAGAGATCGGCCAGACCTACGAGCAGTACTTC.

This clonotype has at least ten counts. The V and J genes are TRBV19 and TRBJ1-1, with no clear D. Germline V gene sequence: CDR1 LNHDA, CDR2 SQIVND (reference sequence). The CDR3 loop spans 13 amino acids. The V end was cut by 7 bases, the J end by 0 bases, with 9 bases between. The CDR3 coding sequence is TGTGCCAGTAAGAAGATTTTGAACACTGAAGCTTTCTTT. Translating gives CASKKILNTEAFF.

The chain employs TRBV18 and TRBJ2-2; possible D gene TRBD1, 5 bases. There are 14 residues in the CDR3. Germline CDR1 KGHSH, CDR2 LQKENI. CDR3 region: CAGFRTKNTGELFF. In nucleotides, the CDR3 is TGTGCGGGTTTCCGGACAAAGAACACCGGGGAGCTGTTTTTT.

The sample holds a few counts of this clonotype. The J gene is TRBJ2-5, the V gene TRBV5-5; 10 bases fit TRBD1. The CDR3 runs 15 residues. In germline, CDR1 is SGHKS, CDR2 YYEKEE (reference sequence). Trimming at V came to 4 bases and at J to 5 bases, leaving 8 bases not matched to a gene. The chain's CDR3 is CASSIQDRGRETQYF. The CDR3 DNA sequence: TGTGCCAGCAGCATCCAAGACAGGGGGCGGGAGACCCAGTACTTC.

In this sample, this clonotype turned up many times. The J gene is TRBJ2-7, the V gene TRBV29-1, with 7 bases aligning to TRBD1. The CDR3 contains 11 residues. CDR1 SQVTM and CDR2 ANQGSEA come from the germline V gene. The J segment lost 6 bases and the V segment lost 2 bases, leaving 1 base of the junction unmatched. The chain's CDR3 is CSVETGAEQYF. In DNA form, the CDR3 reads TGCAGCGTTGAAACAGGGGCCGAGCAGTACTTC.

This clonotype was observed many times. This chain joins TRBV20-1 and TRBJ2-5; D call uncertain. CDR1 DFQATT and CDR2 SNEGSKA come from the germline V gene (reference sequence). The CDR3 consists of 15 residues. Deletions cut 1 base from V and 2 bases from J, with 14 bases between. The CDR3 DNA follows: TGCAGTGCTAGAGTGCCGCGCGCCAGTCAAGAGACCCAGTACTTC. Protein sequence: CSARVPRASQETQYF.

This clonotype was counted at least ten times. This chain joins TRBV10-3 and TRBJ2-1; weak D call: TRBD2 (6 bases). V was shortened by 7 bases and J by 1 base, with 14 bases between the two germline ends. The CDR3 length is 15 residues. Germline CDR1 reads ENHRY; CDR2 reads SYGVKD. The CDR3 coding sequence is TGTGCCATCACCACGGGTAGCGGATCCTACAATGAGCAGTTCTTC. This translates into CAITTGSGSYNEQFF.

This clonotype was detected ten times or more. The V and J genes are TRBV20-1 and TRBJ1-6, with 9 bases that match TRBD1. CDR1 and CDR2 from the germline V gene are DFQATT and SNEGSKA (reference sequence). Germline trimming cut 2 bases from V and 8 bases from J; bases unmatched to any gene: 7. CDR3 length equals 15 residues. CDR3 DNA: TGCAGTGCTAGACGGGGGACAGGGAGTGATTCACCCCTCCACTTT. Protein product: CSARRGTGSDSPLHF.

The V and J genes are TRBV4-1 and TRBJ1-2; 7 nucleotides line up with TRBD1. This CDR3 is built from 19 residues. Germline V gene sequence: CDR1 MGHRA, CDR2 YSYEKL. V was pared by 0 bases and J by 1 base, with 14 bases of the junction left unmatched. In DNA, the CDR3 is TGCGCCAGCAGCCAAGAGGGCGGAATATCAGGGGGTGGTAACTATGGCTACACCTTC. This sequence encodes CASSQEGGISGGGNYGYTF.

This clonotype was seen ten or more times. V gene TRBV12-3 or TRBV12-4 combines with J gene TRBJ2-1, with D hard to call. V gave up 7 bases and J gave up 0 bases, with 16 bases separating them. This CDR3 contains 16 residues. The CDR3 nucleotides read TGTGCCAGCACAATGGGGTTGGGCAGCTCCTACAATGAGCAGTTCTTC. The encoded protein is CASTMGLGSSYNEQFF.

The chain recombines TRBV20-1 with TRBJ1-3, with a possible D match to TRBD1 (5 bases). Trimming took 7 bases from V and 3 from J, leaving 10 bases between them. Germline V gives CDR1 DFQATT, CDR2 SNEGSKA (reference sequence). CDR3 length: 12 amino acids. The CDR3 DNA sequence: TGCAGTGTATGGGGGGATGGAAACACCATATATTTT. As protein: CSVWGDGNTIYF.

This clonotype occurred many times. The CDR3: CASSTVPAYGYTF. The CDR3, as DNA: TGCGCCAGCAGCACGGTCCCGGCCTATGGCTACACCTTC. The chain is built from TRBV5-1 and TRBJ1-2; no firm D call. This CDR3 has 13 residues. Germline loops: CDR1 SGHRS, CDR2 YFSETQ. The V end lost 4 bases, the J end lost 4 bases, and 11 bases lay between the germline ends.

J is TRBJ2-2 and V is TRBV19, with a weak D call TRBD2 (6 bases). Between the trimmed V and J ends, which lost 1 base and 6 bases, there was a span of 12 bases. Per germline, CDR1 LNHDA and CDR2 SQIVND (reference sequence). This CDR3 contains 15 residues. CDR3: CASSIVGGSAGELFF. The DNA for the CDR3 is TGTGCCAGTAGTATAGTAGGAGGGTCCGCCGGGGAGCTGTTTTTT.

The chain joins TRBV6-5 to TRBJ1-6; possible D gene TRBD1, 5 bases. The V end lost 7 bases, the J end lost 0 bases, and 13 bases lay between the germline ends. Germline CDR1 MNHEY, CDR2 SVGAGI. The CDR3 is made up of 16 amino acids. CDR3 sequence reads: CASTLGESSYNSPLHF. CDR3 coding DNA: TGTGCCAGCACTTTGGGGGAGAGCTCCTATAATTCACCCCTCCACTTT.

This clonotype was recorded at least ten times. V gene TRBV5-1 combines with J gene TRBJ2-7; TRBD1 matches 9 bases. V was pared by 5 bases and J by 1 base, with 7 bases of the junction left unmatched. The CDR3 is 15 amino acids. Looked up from germline, CDR1 is SGHRS and CDR2 is YFSETQ. The CDR3 DNA is TGCGCCAGCAGTCCGACAGGGGGAGGATCCTACGAGCAGTACTTC. It is translated as CASSPTGGGSYEQYF.

There are a few counts of this clonotype. The chain combines TRBV5-1 with TRBJ1-1, with D hard to call. The CDR3 runs 15 residues. V was shortened by 0 bases and J by 8 bases, with 17 bases between the two germline ends. Germline loops: CDR1 SGHRS, CDR2 YFSETQ. The CDR3 DNA reads as TGCGCCAGCAGCTTGGAGCGGCACCCCAGTGCGGAAGCTTTCTTT. It is translated as CASSLERHPSAEAFF.

V usage is TRBV3-1 and J usage is TRBJ2-3, with 11 bases fitting TRBD2. Per germline, CDR1 LGHDT and CDR2 YNNKEL (reference sequence). This CDR3 is built from 19 residues. The trim removed 4 bases at V and 3 bases at J, leaving 15 bases unmatched. The CDR3 DNA reads TGTGCCAGCAGCCGACCCCCGGCTAGCGGGGGGAAAACAACAGATACGCAGTATTTT. Amino acids: CASSRPPASGGKTTDTQYF.

This clonotype turned up a few times. This chain's CDR3 is CASSHPIPGPMYQETQYF. The CDR3 DNA reads TGTGCCAGCAGCCATCCTATTCCGGGACCCATGTACCAAGAGACCCAGTACTTC. The J gene is TRBJ2-5, the V gene TRBV14; perhaps D is TRBD1 or TRBD2 (5 bases each). The V end lost 3 bases, the J end lost 0 bases, and 20 bases lay between the germline ends. CDR3 length equals 18 residues. The V gene's germline CDR1 is SGHDN and CDR2 FVKESK.

As DNA, the CDR3 is TGTGCCAGCGCCAAGGAGGGGGGCTACTACGAGCAGTACTTC. Its translation is CASAKEGGYYEQYF. The V and J genes are TRBV11-1 and TRBJ2-7; either TRBD1 or TRBD2 may supply D (6 bases each). V gave up 8 bases and J gave up 3 bases, with 17 bases separating them. Germline V lookup: CDR1 SGHAT, CDR2 FQDESV (reference sequence). The CDR3 length is 14 residues.

This clonotype appeared many times. V is TRBV5-1 and J is TRBJ2-7, with D possibly being TRBD1 (8 bases). Germline V gene data show CDR1 as SGHRS and CDR2 as YFSETQ. CDR3 length: 16 residues. V lost 2 bases and J lost 1, with 16 bases in between. The CDR3 coding sequence is TGCGCCAGCAGCTTTGGGAGCGGGGACAGGTCCTACGAGCAGTACTTC. It encodes CASSFGSGDRSYEQYF.

Ten or more counts support this clonotype. This rearrangement joins TRBV24-1 to TRBJ1-2; D gene ambiguous. The CDR3 loop spans 11 amino acids. V gave up 5 bases and J gave up 7 bases, with 7 bases separating them. Germline lookup yields CDR1 KGHDR and CDR2 SFDVKD. CDR3 sequence: CATSGFGGYTF. The DNA for the CDR3 is TGTGCCACCAGTGGATTCGGTGGCTACACCTTC.

The table lists this clonotype with many counts. The chain uses TRBV7-9 and TRBJ2-3, with a possible D match to TRBD1 (5 bases). Germline CDR1 and CDR2: SEHNR and FQNEAQ (reference sequence). Trimming took off 5 bases at V and 1 base at J, with 13 bases between the two ends. The CDR3 covers 15 residues. The CDR3 protein is CASSDVGVGTDTQYF. Written as DNA, the CDR3 is TGTGCCAGCAGCGACGTAGGGGTTGGCACAGATACGCAGTATTTT.